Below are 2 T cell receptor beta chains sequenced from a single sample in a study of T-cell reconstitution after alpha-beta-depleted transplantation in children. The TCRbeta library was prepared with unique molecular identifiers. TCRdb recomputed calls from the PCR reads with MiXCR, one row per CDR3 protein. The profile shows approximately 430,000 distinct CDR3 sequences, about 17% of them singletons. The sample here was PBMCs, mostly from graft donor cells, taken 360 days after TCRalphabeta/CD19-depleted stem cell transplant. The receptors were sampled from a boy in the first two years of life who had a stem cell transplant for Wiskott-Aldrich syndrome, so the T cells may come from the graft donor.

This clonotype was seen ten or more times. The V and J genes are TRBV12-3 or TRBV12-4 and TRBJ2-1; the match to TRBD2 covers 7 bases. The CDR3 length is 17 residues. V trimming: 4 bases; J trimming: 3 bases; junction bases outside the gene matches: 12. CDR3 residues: CASSSRPRTRDYNEQFF. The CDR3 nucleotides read TGTGCCAGCAGTTCTAGACCGAGGACTAGGGACTACAATGAGCAGTTCTTC.

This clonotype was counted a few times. The CDR3: CSAPGGGSHYNEQFF. For the CDR3, the DNA is TGCAGCGCGCCCGGGGGGGGGAGTCACTACAATGAGCAGTTCTTC. This sequence joins TRBV29-1 and TRBJ2-1; 8 bases fit TRBD2. CDR1 and CDR2 (germline): SQVTM, ANQGSEA. Unmatched junction bases numbered 11, after V lost 7 bases and J lost 3 bases. The CDR3 covers 15 residues.